This TCR beta chain appears in the sequencing data of a study of CD8 T cells in Susac syndrome. The RNA input was about 0.5 to 1 ug, and it was reverse transcribed with random hexamers. TCRdb re-analysed the immunoSEQ multiplex PCR reads in MiXCR, keeping a single row per CDR3 protein. Altogether roughly 190,000 distinct CDR3 sequences are present, about 94% being singletons, with the ten largest covering 0.1% to 0.12%. V was trimmed by 1 base and J by 2 bases, leaving 15 bases between them. This CDR3 spans 17 amino acids. The clonotype comes from a human donor in good health. Sequencing was performed on CD4+ T cells from PBMCs. V usage is TRBV23-1 and J usage is TRBJ2-4, with D tentatively TRBD1 (5 bases). TRBV23-1 is labeled an ORF, and its function is uncertain. For the CDR3, the DNA is TGCGCCAGCAGTCAATTTGTGGCAGGGCAGACCAAAAACATTCAGTACTTC. Protein product: CASSQFVAGQTKNIQYF.